The rows below give T cell receptor beta chains drawn from one sample of a study of CD8 T cells in ankylosing spondylitis. TCRdb re-analysed the 5' RACE reads in MiXCR, keeping a single row per CDR3 protein. The data hold more than 95,000 distinct CDR3 sequences, with 8% to 10% observed a single time. The material sequenced was blood, either unsorted or a sorted T cell fraction (not recorded which). The origin of the receptors is a male donor with ankylosing spondylitis or in good health (not recorded which). CDR3s include the opening cysteine and the closing phenylalanine or tryptophan. Fields, in order: D gene, V gene, J gene, clone size, CDR3 DNA, CDR3 protein. A D gene is named only where the DNA matches it firmly. Clone size is given as how often the clone was seen (once, few, many) or a class if it is expanded.

TRBD1,TRBV27,TRBJ1-2,many,TGTGCCAGCAGTTTAGATAGGACAGGGCTTTACGGCTACACCTTC,CASSLDRTGLYGYTF
TRBD2,TRBV10-3,TRBJ2-1,many,TGTGCCATCAGTGAGTCGGCGGGACTAGCGGAGTCGAATGAGCAGTTCTTC,CAISESAGLAESNEQFF
TRBD1,TRBV7-3,TRBJ2-4,many,TGTGCCAGCAGCTTATCCGGACAGGACGAAAACATTCAGTACTTC,CASSLSGQDENIQYF
-,TRBV20-1,TRBJ2-4,many,TGCAGTGCTTGGGGAGGTATTATAGCCAAAAACATTCAGTACTTC,CSAWGGIIAKNIQYF
TRBD1,TRBV18,TRBJ2-4,many,TGTGCCAGCTCACCGACAGGGAAAAACATTCAGTACTTC,CASSPTGKNIQYF
-,TRBV18,TRBJ1-1,many,TGTGCCAGCTCACCGGTCGGAAACACTGAAGCTTTCTTT,CASSPVGNTEAFF
-,TRBV7-2,TRBJ2-4,many,TGTGCCAGCCGGGCTAGCAACAAAAACATTCAGTACTTC,CASRASNKNIQYF
-,TRBV5-1,TRBJ1-3,many,TGCGCCAGCAGCTTCGGGGCTGGAAACACCATATATTTT,CASSFGAGNTIYF
TRBD2,TRBV20-1,TRBJ2-3,many,TGCAGTGCTAGAGAGCCTAGCGGGGGCTACACAGATACGCAGTATTTT,CSAREPSGGYTDTQYF
TRBD2,TRBV3-1,TRBJ2-5,many,TGTGCCAGCAGCCGAAGCGGGGGATCCCAAGAGACCCAGTACTTC,CASSRSGGSQETQYF
-,TRBV12-3/TRBV12-4,TRBJ1-6,many,TGTGCCAGCAGCCGGTGGGGAGATGGGTCACCCCTCCACTTT,CASSRWGDGSPLHF
-,TRBV12-3/TRBV12-4,TRBJ2-7,many,TGTGCCAGCAGTCAGGAAACCTACGAGCAGTACTTC,CASSQETYEQYF
-,TRBV12-3/TRBV12-4,TRBJ1-3,many,TGTGCCAACACCCAGTCCGGGGTCGGAAACACCATATATTTT,CANTQSGVGNTIYF
-,TRBV27,TRBJ2-5,many,TGTGCCAGCAGTTTAACACGACAACCGGAGACCCAGTACTTC,CASSLTRQPETQYF
-,TRBV20-1,TRBJ2-3,many,TGCAGTGCCCCAGACCAGGGGGGAACCACAGATACGCAGTATTTT,CSAPDQGGTTDTQYF
TRBD2,TRBV9,TRBJ2-2,many,TGTGCCAGCAGCGTCCCCCGGGGCGGGGGAGTTCCAGGGGAGCTGTTTTTT,CASSVPRGGGVPGELFF
-,TRBV5-1,TRBJ1-4,many,TGCGCCAGCAGCCCGGGTCTCGGGGGGAGACGGGAAAAACTGTTTTTT,CASSPGLGGRREKLFF